These 4 T cell receptor beta chains came from one sample sequenced in a study of Ad26.COV2.S vaccination and SARS-CoV-2 variants. As to treatment: around 19 received Ad26.COV2.S at low or high dose, single or two shots; several received placebo; per-sample allocation not given. Sample collection was performed on day 63 after the first vaccine or placebo injection. Produced via immunoSEQ multiplex PCR; TCRdb's table is partial and in-frame only. The sample has roughly 300,000 clones, approximately 86% seen once. This specimen consisted of peripheral blood, obtained in a trial of Ad26.COV2.S vaccine versus placebo. These receptor sequences come from a person between 18 and 65 years old who received the Ad26.COV2.S COVID-19 vaccine or a placebo.

The chain has TRBV27 and TRBJ2-7, with D possibly called TRBD1 or TRBD2 (5 bases each). The CDR3 is 15 amino acids. With 5 bases removed from V and 6 bases from J, the gap between germline ends came to 20 bases. The V gene's germline CDR1 is MNHEY and CDR2 SMNVEV (reference sequence). The DNA of the CDR3 is TGTGCCAGCAGTCCCCCCGGGACCCCGGACTCCGAGCAGTACTTC. Its translation is CASSPPGTPDSEQYF.

The gene calls are TRBV6-5 and TRBJ2-1, with a tentative D call TRBD2 (6 bases). Germline CDR1 is MNHEY and CDR2 is SVGAGI. CDR3 length equals 13 residues. V was pared by 6 bases and J by 5 bases, with 11 bases between. The CDR3 sequence is CASRGLPDNEQFF. The CDR3 bases are TGTGCCAGCAGGGGACTTCCCGACAATGAGCAGTTCTTC.

The J gene is TRBJ1-6, the V gene TRBV5-1; D ambiguous. The CDR3 runs 14 residues. Trimming stripped 0 bases from V and 8 bases from J, with 9 bases between. Germline V gives CDR1 SGHRS, CDR2 YFSETQ. The CDR3 DNA reads as TGCGCCAGCAGCTTGGCACAGTTAGATTCACCCCTCCACTTT. Translated: CASSLAQLDSPLHF.

The chain is built from TRBV7-3 and TRBJ2-5; 9 nucleotides match TRBD2. Germline V gene data show CDR1 as SGHTA and CDR2 as FQGTGA. Trimming took 1 base from V and 5 from J; bases not matched to a gene: 14. The CDR3 extends over 18 amino acids. For the CDR3, the DNA is TGTGCCAGCAGCTTAAGTAGTTCGGTTAGCGGGAGAGGGGAGACCCAGTACTTC. It is translated as CASSLSSSVSGRGETQYF.